Below, one T cell receptor (beta chain) is given with its context. This record belongs to a study of blood T cell repertoires in COVID-19. This CDR3 comprises 15 residues. V was trimmed by 1 base and J by 8 bases, leaving 17 bases between them. Germline CDR1 reads SGHAT; CDR2 reads FQNNGV. Repertoires were generated with immunoSEQ multiplex PCR, while TCRdb's copy carries only in-frame clones and drops some. The data contain just under 65,000 clones, 60% to 85% of them singletons. This rearrangement joins TRBV11-2 to TRBJ1-2; a weak D match, TRBD1 (6 bases). The specimen was peripheral blood. The TCR originated in a woman older than 75 with acute or convalescent COVID-19. CDR3 nucleotide sequence: TGTGCCAGCAGCTTAGCGCGCTCCCAGGGGACCGGCTACACCTTC. Its protein is CASSLARSQGTGYTF. Variable domain in full (rest from reference TRBV11-2 and TRBJ1-2): EAGVAQSPRYKIIEKRQSVAFWCNPISGHATLYWYQQILGQGPKLLIQFQNNGVVDDSQLPKDRFSAERLKGVDSTLKIQPAKLEDSAVYLCASSLARSQGTGYTFGSGTRLTVV.